The 20 T cell receptor beta chains below all came from one sample that was sequenced in a study of CD8 T cells in Susac syndrome. Random hexamers were used to reverse transcribe the RNA input (roughly 0.5 to 1 ug). One entry per CDR3 protein, called by TCRdb with MiXCR from the immunoSEQ multiplex PCR reads. Of about 49,000 distinct CDR3 sequences in the sample, roughly 93% are singletons; the top ten hold around 0.53%. Sequenced: CD8+ T cells from PBMCs. All receptors come from a human donor in good health.

The CDR3 spells CASTAGTGYSGANVLTF. CDR3 bases: TGTGCCAGCACCGCCGGGACAGGGTACTCTGGGGCCAACGTCCTGACTTTC. The chain joins TRBV3-1 to TRBJ2-6, with TRBD1 matching 9 bases. The length of the CDR3 is 17 residues. The V and J ends lost 7 bases and 0 bases, in that order; junction bases with no gene match: 7. Germline V gene data show CDR1 as LGHDT and CDR2 as YNNKEL (reference sequence).

The V and J genes are TRBV15 and TRBJ2-7; D remains unclear. Trimming removed 5 bases from V and 2 bases from J, with 10 bases in between. The CDR3 is 13 amino acids. Looked up from germline, CDR1 is LNHNV and CDR2 is YYDKDF (reference sequence). CDR3: CATSDRLTYEQYF. As DNA, the CDR3 is TGTGCCACCAGCGACCGACTTACCTACGAGCAGTACTTC.

The V gene is TRBV7-9, the J gene TRBJ1-2; D call uncertain. This CDR3 has 13 residues. V shed 5 bases and J shed 1 base, with 8 bases lying between them. The germline CDR1 and CDR2 sequences are SEHNR and FQNEAQ (reference sequence). The CDR3 nucleotides are TGTGCCAGCAGCGCACGGAATAACTATGGCTACACCTTC. Protein: CASSARNNYGYTF.

The V call is TRBV27, the J call TRBJ2-3; D is ambiguous. The germline V gene encodes CDR1 MNHEY and CDR2 SMNVEV (reference sequence). Trimming took 2 bases from V and 3 from J, leaving 12 bases between them. CDR3 length: 15 residues. The CDR3 loop reads CASSLGLGVTDTQYF. CDR3 nucleotides: TGTGCCAGCAGTTTAGGGCTAGGAGTAACAGATACGCAGTATTTT.

Worth noting for this clonotype: The junction departs from the called germline gene at one end, perhaps through a read error. This chain links TRBV7-2 with TRBJ2-5; D gene unclear. CDR3 length: 8 residues. The germline V gene encodes CDR1 SGHTA and CDR2 FQGNSA. The CDR3 loop is CASSLVDF. CDR3 in DNA: TGTGCCAGCAGCTTAGTCGACTTC.

V usage is TRBV4-1 and J usage is TRBJ1-1, with 7 nucleotides matching TRBD1. Germline assignment: CDR1 MGHRA and CDR2 YSYEKL. V dropped 2 bases and J dropped 2; count of bases not matched to a gene: 5. The length of the CDR3 is 15 residues. This chain's CDR3 is CASSQFTGDNTEAFF. CDR3 nucleotides: TGCGCCAGCAGCCAATTCACAGGGGATAACACTGAAGCTTTCTTT.

The chain couples TRBV6-6 to TRBJ1-1; TRBD1 matches at 7 bases. CDR1 and CDR2 from the germline V gene are MNHNY and SVGAGI (reference sequence). Trimming removed 5 bases from V and 7 bases from J; junction bases left unmatched: 4. The CDR3 is 12 residues long. The CDR3 region is CASSVGTVEAFF. The CDR3 nucleotides read TGTGCCAGCAGTGTCGGGACAGTTGAAGCTTTCTTT.

This chain links TRBV5-1 with TRBJ2-7; 8 bases match TRBD1. Germline-derived CDR1 and CDR2 are SGHRS and YFSETQ. The CDR3 sequence is 15 residues long. V lost 4 bases to trimming and J lost 1 base; unmatched junction nucleotides: 7. The CDR3 bases are TGCGCCAGCAGCCTGCGTGGACAGGGATCCTACGAGCAGTACTTC. This translates into CASSLRGQGSYEQYF.

The gene calls are TRBV7-9 and TRBJ2-5; 16 bases fit TRBD2. This CDR3 is built from 17 residues. The V segment lost 5 bases and the J segment 5 bases; nucleotides outside the gene matches: 8. Germline V CDR1 and CDR2: SEHNR, FQNEAQ (reference sequence). CDR3 sequence reads: CASSPGTSGRAGETQYF. As DNA, the CDR3 is TGTGCCAGCAGCCCCGGGACTAGCGGGAGGGCCGGGGAGACCCAGTACTTC. Using reference TRBV7-9 and TRBJ2-5 for the parts outside the CDR3, the full variable domain is DTGVSQNPRHKITKRGQNVTFRCDPISEHNRLYWYRQTLGQGPEFLTYFQNEAQLEKSRLLSDRFSAERPKGSFSTLEIQRTEQGDSAMYLCASSPGTSGRAGETQYFGPGTRLLVL.

This chain connects TRBV9 to TRBJ1-4; D gene unclear. This CDR3 is built from 16 residues. Trimming pared 4 bases from V and 4 bases from J, leaving 17 bases between. Germline values: CDR1 SGDLS, CDR2 YYNGEE. DNA of the CDR3: TGTGCCAGCAGCCCCGGGGTGGCAGCGCTTAATGAAAAACTGTTTTTT. Translating gives CASSPGVAALNEKLFF.

V usage is TRBV3-1 and J usage is TRBJ2-1; the match to TRBD2 covers 16 bases. CDR1 is LGHDT and CDR2 is YNNKEL in the germline V gene (reference sequence). After removal of 8 bases from V and 10 bases from J, the junction contained 8 bases not matched to a gene. CDR3 size: 15 residues. The CDR3 sequence: CASGPGLAGGGEQFF. CDR3 coding DNA: TGTGCCAGCGGGCCGGGACTAGCGGGAGGGGGCGAGCAGTTCTTC.

The CDR3 bases are TGTGCCTTCGAGGGCGGACAGCACTACAATGAGCAGTTCTTC. Amino acids: CAFEGGQHYNEQFF. The chain has TRBV27 and TRBJ2-1, with a weak D call TRBD1 (6 bases). Germline V CDR1 and CDR2: MNHEY, SMNVEV (reference sequence). This CDR3 has 14 residues. The germline V and J ends were trimmed by 11 bases and 3 bases, with 17 bases remaining between them.

The V and J genes are TRBV20-1 and TRBJ2-5, with 12 bases fitting TRBD2. Germline lookup yields CDR1 DFQATT and CDR2 SNEGSKA (reference sequence). V shed 6 bases and J 8 bases; nucleotides not matched to a gene: 10. The CDR3 contains 14 residues. CDR3: CSAVSTGLAGTQYF. CDR3 DNA sequence: TGCAGTGCCGTCTCGACGGGACTAGCGGGCACCCAGTACTTC.

The chain links TRBV28 to TRBJ2-2; D could derive from TRBD1 or TRBD2 (5 bases each). V shed 6 bases and J shed 7 bases, with 9 bases lying between them. The V gene's germline CDR1 is MDHEN and CDR2 SYDVKM. This CDR3 is 12 amino acids long. The CDR3 sequence: CASRPGGGELFF. The CDR3 nucleotides read TGTGCCAGCAGACCTGGGGGCGGGGAGCTGTTTTTT.

The table lists this clonotype with a count of one. The rearrangement uses TRBV28 and TRBJ2-1, with TRBD2 matching over 9 bases. CDR1 and CDR2 (germline): MDHEN, SYDVKM. The CDR3 is made up of 17 amino acids. V was pared by 6 bases and J by 3 bases, with 12 bases of the junction left unmatched. The CDR3 loop is CASSPEFSGGGYNEQFF. CDR3 DNA sequence: TGTGCCAGCAGCCCAGAATTTAGCGGGGGCGGCTACAATGAGCAGTTCTTC.

The chain is built from TRBV28 and TRBJ2-6, with D hard to call. The CDR3 runs 17 residues. Per the germline V gene, CDR1 is MDHEN and CDR2 is SYDVKM. V was clipped by 0 bases and J by 0 bases, with 9 bases between them. The CDR3 protein is CASSLWRGLSGANVLTF. The DNA of the CDR3 is TGTGCCAGCAGTTTATGGAGAGGTCTCTCTGGGGCCAACGTCCTGACTTTC.

The chain links TRBV15 to TRBJ1-2, with 7 positions matching TRBD1. Germline V CDR1 and CDR2: LNHNV, YYDKDF (reference sequence). The trim removed 2 bases at V and 8 bases at J, leaving 11 bases unmatched. The CDR3 covers 15 residues. The CDR3 spells CATSRSRDSRRGYTF. Here the CDR3 DNA reads TGTGCCACCAGCAGATCAAGGGACAGCCGGAGAGGCTACACCTTC.

The chain couples TRBV9 to TRBJ1-1, with 7 bases fitting TRBD1. The CDR3 loop spans 15 amino acids. V lost 0 bases to trimming and J lost 10 bases; unmatched junction nucleotides: 12. From germline, CDR1 is SGDLS and CDR2 YYNGEE. CDR3 sequence reads: CASSVEGAGFDPAFF. CDR3 nucleotides: TGTGCCAGCAGCGTAGAGGGGGCAGGGTTCGATCCAGCTTTCTTT.

CDR3 nucleotide sequence: TGCAGTGCCCAGCTGGATACGCAGTATTTT. Residues: CSAQLDTQYF. The gene calls are TRBV20-1 and TRBJ2-3; D call uncertain. The germline CDR1 and CDR2 sequences are DFQATT and SNEGSKA (reference sequence). The CDR3 is 10 residues long. Trimming removed 6 bases from V and 6 bases from J, with 7 bases in between.

Concerning this clonotype: An end of the junction does not agree with germline; a read error may underlie this. The chain is built from TRBV2 and TRBJ2-3; no firm D call. CDR3 length equals 16 residues. CDR1 is SNHLY, CDR2 FYNNEI, per germline. DNA for the CDR3: TGTGTCAGCAGCCCCCCCCGACCTACTAGCACAGATACGCAGTATTTT. It translates to CVSSPPRPTSTDTQYF.